The entry below describes one TCR beta chain. The antigen is not known. The data are from a study of cytomegalovirus exposure and HLA in healthy donors. General study findings and limits: Based on reports, TCR beta sequences accurately predicted HLA-A and HLA-B alleles for most subjects.

Trimming removed 4 bases at V and 10 bases at J, with 10 bases between. The CDR3 spans 11 residues. CDR1 and CDR2 (germline): ENHRY, SYGVKD. Researchers ran the PCR with 60 Vbeta and 13 Jbeta primers. Original processing notes: About 10 million shared chains were among the roughly 80 million unique TCR beta chains that a later analysis counted. Libraries were prepared by immunoSEQ multiplex PCR; TCRdb keeps only in-frame clonotypes and omits some of them. V, J and clone size are those of that table, while D and trimming were read from the DNA. The table has 150,000 or so clones, roughly 80% seen once.

This TCR derives from a woman between 50 and 59 years old in good health and CMV-seropositive. The source material was PBMCs. The V call is TRBV10-3, the J call TRBJ1-1; D call uncertain. CDR3: CAISGGFGAFF. CDR3 sequence (DNA): TGTGCCATCAGTGGAGGTTTTGGAGCTTTCTTT.